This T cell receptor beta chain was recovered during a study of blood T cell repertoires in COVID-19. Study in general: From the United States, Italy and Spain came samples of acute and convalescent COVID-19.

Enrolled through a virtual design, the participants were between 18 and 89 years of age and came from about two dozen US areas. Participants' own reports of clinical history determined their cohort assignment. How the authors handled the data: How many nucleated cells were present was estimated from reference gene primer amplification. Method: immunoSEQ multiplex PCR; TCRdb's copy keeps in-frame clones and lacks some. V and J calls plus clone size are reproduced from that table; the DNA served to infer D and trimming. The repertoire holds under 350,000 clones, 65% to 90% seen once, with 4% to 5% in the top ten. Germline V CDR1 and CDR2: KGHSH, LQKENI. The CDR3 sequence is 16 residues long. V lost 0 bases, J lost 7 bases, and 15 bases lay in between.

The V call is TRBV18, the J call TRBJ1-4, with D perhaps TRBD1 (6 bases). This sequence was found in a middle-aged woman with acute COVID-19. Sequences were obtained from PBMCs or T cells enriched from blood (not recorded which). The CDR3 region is CASSPPNAIRGEKLFF. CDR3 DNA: TGTGCCAGCTCACCACCTAACGCGATCAGGGGTGAAAAACTGTTTTTT.